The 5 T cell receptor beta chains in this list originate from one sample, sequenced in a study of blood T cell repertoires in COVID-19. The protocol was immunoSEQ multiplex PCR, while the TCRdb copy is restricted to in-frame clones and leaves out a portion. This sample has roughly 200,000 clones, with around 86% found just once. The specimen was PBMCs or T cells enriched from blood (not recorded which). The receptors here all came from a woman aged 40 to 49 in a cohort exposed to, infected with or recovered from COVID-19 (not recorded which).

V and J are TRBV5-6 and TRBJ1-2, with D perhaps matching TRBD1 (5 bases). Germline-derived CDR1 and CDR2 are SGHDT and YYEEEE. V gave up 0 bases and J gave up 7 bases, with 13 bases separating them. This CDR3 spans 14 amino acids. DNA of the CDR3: TGTGCCAGCAGCTTGGGGTCAGGGTATCCTGGCTACACCTTC. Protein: CASSLGSGYPGYTF.

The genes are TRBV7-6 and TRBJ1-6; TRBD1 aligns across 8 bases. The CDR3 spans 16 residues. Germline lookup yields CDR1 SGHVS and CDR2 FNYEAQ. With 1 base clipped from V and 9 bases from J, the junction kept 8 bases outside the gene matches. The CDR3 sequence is CASSLGSRGRFSPLHF. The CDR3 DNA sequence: TGTGCCAGCAGCTTAGGTTCCAGGGGGCGATTTTCACCCCTCCACTTT.

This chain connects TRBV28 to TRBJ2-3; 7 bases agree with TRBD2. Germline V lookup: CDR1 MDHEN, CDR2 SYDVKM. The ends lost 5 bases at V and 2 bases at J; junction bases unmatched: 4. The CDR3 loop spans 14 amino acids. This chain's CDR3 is CASSTGRSTDTQYF. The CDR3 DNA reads TGTGCCAGCAGTACCGGGAGGTCCACAGATACGCAGTATTTT. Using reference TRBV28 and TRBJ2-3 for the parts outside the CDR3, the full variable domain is DVKVTQSSRYLVKRTGEKVFLECVQDMDHENMFWYRQDPGLGLRLIYFSYDVKMKEKGDIPEGYSVSREKKERFSLILESASTNQTSMYLCASSTGRSTDTQYFGPGTRLTVL.

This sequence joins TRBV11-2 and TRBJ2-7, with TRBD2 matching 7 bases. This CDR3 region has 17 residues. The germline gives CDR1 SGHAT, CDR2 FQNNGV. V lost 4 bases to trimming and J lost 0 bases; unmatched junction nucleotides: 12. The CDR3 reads CASSSSGEGRASYEQYF. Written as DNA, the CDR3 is TGTGCCAGCAGCTCCAGCGGGGAAGGGAGAGCCTCCTACGAGCAGTACTTC.

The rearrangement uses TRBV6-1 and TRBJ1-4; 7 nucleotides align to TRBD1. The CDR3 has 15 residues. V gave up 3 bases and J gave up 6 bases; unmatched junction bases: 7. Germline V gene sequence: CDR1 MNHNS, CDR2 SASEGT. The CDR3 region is CASSDTGALYEKLFF. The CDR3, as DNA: TGTGCCAGCAGTGATACAGGGGCTCTTTATGAAAAACTGTTTTTT.